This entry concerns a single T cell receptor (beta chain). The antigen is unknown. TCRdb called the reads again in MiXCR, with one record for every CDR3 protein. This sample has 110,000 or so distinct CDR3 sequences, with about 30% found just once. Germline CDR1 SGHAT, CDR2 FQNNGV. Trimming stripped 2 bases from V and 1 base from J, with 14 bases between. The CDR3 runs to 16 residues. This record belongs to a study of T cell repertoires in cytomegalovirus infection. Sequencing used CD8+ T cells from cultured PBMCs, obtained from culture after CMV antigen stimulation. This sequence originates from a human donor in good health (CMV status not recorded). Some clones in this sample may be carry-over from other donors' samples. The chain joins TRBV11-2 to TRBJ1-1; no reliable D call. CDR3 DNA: TGTGCCAGCAGCTTATGGCGCCTCAGTGGGAACACTGAAGCTTTCTTT. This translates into CASSLWRLSGNTEAFF.